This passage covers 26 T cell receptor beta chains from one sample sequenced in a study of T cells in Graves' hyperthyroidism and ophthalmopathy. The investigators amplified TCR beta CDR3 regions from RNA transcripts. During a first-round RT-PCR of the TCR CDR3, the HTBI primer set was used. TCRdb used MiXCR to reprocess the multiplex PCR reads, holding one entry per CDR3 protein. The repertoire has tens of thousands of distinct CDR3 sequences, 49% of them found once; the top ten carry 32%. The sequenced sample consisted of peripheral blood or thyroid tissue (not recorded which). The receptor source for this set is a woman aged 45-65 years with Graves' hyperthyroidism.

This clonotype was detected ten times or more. The CDR3 region has the DNA TGTGCCAGCAGTTACTATGAGGGAGCCGAGGGAGAGCAGTACTTC. Amino acid sequence: CASSYYEGAEGEQYF. The chain has TRBV6-5 and TRBJ2-7; TRBD2 is a possible D gene (5 bases). The length of the CDR3 is 15 residues. Germline V lookup: CDR1 MNHEY, CDR2 SVGAGI. V lost 1 base, J lost 7 bases, and 17 bases lay in between.

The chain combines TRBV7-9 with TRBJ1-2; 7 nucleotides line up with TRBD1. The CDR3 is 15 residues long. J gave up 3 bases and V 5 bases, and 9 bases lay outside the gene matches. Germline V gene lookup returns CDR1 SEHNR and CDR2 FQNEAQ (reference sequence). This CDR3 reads CASSLGTVRDYGYTF. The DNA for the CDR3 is TGTGCCAGCAGCCTGGGGACAGTCCGTGACTATGGCTACACCTTC.

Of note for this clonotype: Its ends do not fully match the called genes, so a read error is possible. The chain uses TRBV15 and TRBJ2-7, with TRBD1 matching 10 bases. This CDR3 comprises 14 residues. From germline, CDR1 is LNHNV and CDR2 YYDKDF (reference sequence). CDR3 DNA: TGTGCCACCGGCAGCGACAGGGGGCAGTACGAGCAGTACTTC. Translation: CATGSDRGQYEQYF.

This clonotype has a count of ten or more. This chain's CDR3 is CASSTAYEQYF. The DNA of the CDR3 is TGTGCCAGCAGTACCGCCTACGAGCAGTACTTC. V gene TRBV6-2 or TRBV6-3 combines with J gene TRBJ2-7; D remains unclear. Germline V gene sequence: CDR1 MNHEY, CDR2 SVGEGT. The CDR3 is 11 residues long. The germline V and J ends were trimmed by 5 bases and 2 bases, with 4 bases remaining between them.

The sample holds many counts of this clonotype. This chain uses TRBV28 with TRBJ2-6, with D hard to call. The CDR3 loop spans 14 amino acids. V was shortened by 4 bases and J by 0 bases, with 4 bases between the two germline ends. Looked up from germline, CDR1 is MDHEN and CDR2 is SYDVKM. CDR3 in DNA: TGTGCCAGCAGTTCAGACTCTGGGGCCAACGTCCTGACTTTC. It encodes CASSSDSGANVLTF.

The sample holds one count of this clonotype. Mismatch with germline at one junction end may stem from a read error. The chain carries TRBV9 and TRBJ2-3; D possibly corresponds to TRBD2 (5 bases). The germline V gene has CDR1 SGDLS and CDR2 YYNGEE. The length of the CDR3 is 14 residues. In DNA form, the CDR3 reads TGTGCCAGCAGCGTAGAGGCTAGCAGAGATACGCAGTACTTT. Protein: CASSVEASRDTQYF.

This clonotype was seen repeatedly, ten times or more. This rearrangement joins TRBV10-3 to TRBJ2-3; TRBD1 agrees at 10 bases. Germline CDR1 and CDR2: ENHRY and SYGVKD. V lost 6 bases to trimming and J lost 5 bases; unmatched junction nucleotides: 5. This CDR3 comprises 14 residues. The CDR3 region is CAIRAGTGVDTQYF. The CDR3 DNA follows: TGTGCCATCAGGGCCGGGACAGGGGTAGATACGCAGTATTTT.

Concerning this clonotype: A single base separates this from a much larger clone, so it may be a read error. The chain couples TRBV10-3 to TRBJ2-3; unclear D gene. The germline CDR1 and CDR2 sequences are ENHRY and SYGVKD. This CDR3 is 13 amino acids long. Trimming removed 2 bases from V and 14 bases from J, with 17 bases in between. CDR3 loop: CAISERGAVKWYF. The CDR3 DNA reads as TGTGCCATCAGTGAGCGCGGAGCTGTAAAGTGGTATTTT.

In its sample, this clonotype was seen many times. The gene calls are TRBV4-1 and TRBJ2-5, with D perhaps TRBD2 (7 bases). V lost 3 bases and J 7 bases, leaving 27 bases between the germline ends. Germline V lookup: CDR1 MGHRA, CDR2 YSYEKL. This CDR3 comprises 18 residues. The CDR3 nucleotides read TGCGCCAGCAGCCAGCAACAGGGAGGGGGGCCCATTGTGTGGACCCAGTACTTC. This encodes CASSQQQGGGPIVWTQYF.

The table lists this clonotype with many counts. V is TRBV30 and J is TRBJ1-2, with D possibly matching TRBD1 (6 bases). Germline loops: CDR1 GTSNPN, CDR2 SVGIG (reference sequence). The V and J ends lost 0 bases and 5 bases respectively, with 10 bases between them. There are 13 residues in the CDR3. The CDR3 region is CAWSVGQGYGYTF. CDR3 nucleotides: TGTGCCTGGAGTGTAGGGCAGGGGTATGGCTACACCTTC.

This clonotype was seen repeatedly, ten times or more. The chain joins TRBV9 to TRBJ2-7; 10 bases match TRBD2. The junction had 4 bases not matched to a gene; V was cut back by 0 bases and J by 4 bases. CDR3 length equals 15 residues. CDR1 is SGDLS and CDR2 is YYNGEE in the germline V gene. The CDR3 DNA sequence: TGTGCCAGCAGCGTAGAGGCTAGCGGGAGTTACGAGCAGTACTTC. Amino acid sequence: CASSVEASGSYEQYF.

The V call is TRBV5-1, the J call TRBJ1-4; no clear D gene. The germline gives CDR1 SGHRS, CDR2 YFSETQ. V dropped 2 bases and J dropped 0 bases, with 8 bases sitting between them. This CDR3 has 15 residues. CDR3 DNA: TGCGCCAGCAGCTTACTAGATCCAACTAATGAAAAACTGTTTTTT. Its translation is CASSLLDPTNEKLFF.

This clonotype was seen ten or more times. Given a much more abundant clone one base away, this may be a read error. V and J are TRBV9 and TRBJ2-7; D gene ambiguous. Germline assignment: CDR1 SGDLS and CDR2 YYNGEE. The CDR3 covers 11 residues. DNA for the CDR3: TGTGCCAGCGGTAGCTTATACGAGCGGTACTTC. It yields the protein CASGSLYERYF.

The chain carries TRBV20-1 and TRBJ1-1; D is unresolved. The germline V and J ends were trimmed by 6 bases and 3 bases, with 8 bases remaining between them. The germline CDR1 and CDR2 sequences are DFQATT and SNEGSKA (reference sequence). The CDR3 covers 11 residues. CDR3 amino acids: CSASGHTEAFF. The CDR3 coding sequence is TGCAGTGCATCCGGACACACTGAAGCTTTCTTT.

The CDR3: CASSPGSNEQYF. CDR3 coding DNA: TGTGCCAGCAGCCCAGGGTCTAACGAGCAGTACTTC. The chain uses TRBV9 and TRBJ2-7; tentative D call: TRBD1 (5 bases). This CDR3 comprises 12 residues. CDR1 SGDLS and CDR2 YYNGEE come from the germline V gene. V lost 4 bases to trimming and J lost 5 bases, with 10 bases between them.

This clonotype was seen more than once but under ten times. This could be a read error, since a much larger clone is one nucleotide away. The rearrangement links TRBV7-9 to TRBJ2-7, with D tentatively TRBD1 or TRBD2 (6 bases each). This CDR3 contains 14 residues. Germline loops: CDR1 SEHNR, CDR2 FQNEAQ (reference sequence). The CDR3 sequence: CASSLGGRGDEQYF. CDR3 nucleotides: TGTGCCAGCAGTTTAGGGGGAAGGGGGGACGAGCAGTACTTC.

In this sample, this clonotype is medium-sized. CDR3 protein: CSVEDEEGMSEQYF. The CDR3 DNA is TGCAGCGTTGAAGATGAAGAAGGGATGAGCGAGCAGTACTTC. The chain links TRBV29-1 to TRBJ2-7; D not certain. There are 14 residues in the CDR3. The V and J ends lost 0 bases and 6 bases respectively, with 15 bases between them. CDR1 and CDR2 from the germline V gene are SQVTM and ANQGSEA.

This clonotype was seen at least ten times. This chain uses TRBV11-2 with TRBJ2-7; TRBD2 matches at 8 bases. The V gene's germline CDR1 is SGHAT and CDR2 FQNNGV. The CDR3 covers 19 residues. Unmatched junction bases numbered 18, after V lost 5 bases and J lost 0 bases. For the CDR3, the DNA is TGTGCCAGCAGCCCTAGAGGGGTACCGGGGGGGGACTTCTCCTACGAGCAGTACTTC. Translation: CASSPRGVPGGDFSYEQYF.

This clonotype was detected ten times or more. This CDR3 is CASSRTLRGKLFF. CDR3 DNA: TGTGCCAGCAGTCGGACCCTTCGCGGAAAACTGTTTTTT. This chain joins TRBV14 and TRBJ1-4; no firm D call. Trimming pared 6 bases from V and 10 bases from J, leaving 15 bases between. The CDR3 sequence is 13 residues long. CDR1 is SGHDN, CDR2 FVKESK, per germline.

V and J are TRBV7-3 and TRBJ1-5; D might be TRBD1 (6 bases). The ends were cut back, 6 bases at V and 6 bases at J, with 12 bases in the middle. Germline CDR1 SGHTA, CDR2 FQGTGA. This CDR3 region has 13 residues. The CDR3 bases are TGTGCCAGCAGGAAGGGGGGGGGTCAGCCCCAGCATTTT. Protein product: CASRKGGGQPQHF.

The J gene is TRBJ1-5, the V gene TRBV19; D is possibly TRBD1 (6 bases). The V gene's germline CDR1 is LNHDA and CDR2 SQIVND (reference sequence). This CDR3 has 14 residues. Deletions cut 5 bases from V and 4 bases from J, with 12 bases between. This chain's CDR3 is CASSVGQRNQPQHF. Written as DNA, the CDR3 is TGTGCCAGTAGTGTAGGACAGCGAAATCAGCCCCAGCATTTT.

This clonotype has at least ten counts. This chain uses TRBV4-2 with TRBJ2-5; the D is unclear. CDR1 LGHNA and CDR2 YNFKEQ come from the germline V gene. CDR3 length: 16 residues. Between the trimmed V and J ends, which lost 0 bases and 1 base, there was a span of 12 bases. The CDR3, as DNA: TGTGCCAGCAGCCAAGATAGACGTTTGGGCCAAGAGACCCAGTACTTC. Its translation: CASSQDRRLGQETQYF.

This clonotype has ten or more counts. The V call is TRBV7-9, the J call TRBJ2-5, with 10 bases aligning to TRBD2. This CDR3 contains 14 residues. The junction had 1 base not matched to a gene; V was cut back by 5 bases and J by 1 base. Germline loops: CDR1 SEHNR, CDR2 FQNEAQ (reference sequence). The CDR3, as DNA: TGTGCCAGCAGCCGGACTAGCGGCCAAGAGACCCAGTACTTC. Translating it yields CASSRTSGQETQYF.

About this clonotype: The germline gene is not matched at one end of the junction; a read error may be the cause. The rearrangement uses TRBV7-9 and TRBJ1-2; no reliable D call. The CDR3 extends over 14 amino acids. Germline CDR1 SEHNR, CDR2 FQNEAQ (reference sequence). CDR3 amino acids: CASSVRFPIYGYTF. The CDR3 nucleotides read TGCGCCAGCAGCGTACGGTTTCCGATCTATGGCTACACCTTC.

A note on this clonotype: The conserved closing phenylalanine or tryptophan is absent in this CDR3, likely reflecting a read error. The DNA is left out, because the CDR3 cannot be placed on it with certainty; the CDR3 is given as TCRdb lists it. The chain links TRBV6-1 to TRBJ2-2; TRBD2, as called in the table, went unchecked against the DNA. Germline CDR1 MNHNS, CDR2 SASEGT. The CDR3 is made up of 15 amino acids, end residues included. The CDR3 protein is CASSPGLADTGELSL.

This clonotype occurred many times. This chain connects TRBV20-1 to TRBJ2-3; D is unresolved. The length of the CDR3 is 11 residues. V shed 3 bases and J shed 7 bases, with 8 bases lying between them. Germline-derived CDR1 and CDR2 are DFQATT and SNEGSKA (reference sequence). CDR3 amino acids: CSARAANTQYF. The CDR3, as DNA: TGCAGTGCTAGGGCTGCCAATACGCAGTATTTT.